Following are 5 T cell receptor beta chains from one sample sequenced in a study of spatial heterogeneity in lung cancer. TCRdb redid the calling of the 5' RACE reads with MiXCR, one entry per CDR3 protein. Counted here are about 46,000 distinct CDR3 sequences, over 9.5% occurring once; the ten biggest clones make up roughly 32%. Described time point: blood at routine non-recurrence follow-up after resection. The source material was PBMCs, sampled at follow-up. Receptor source: a male donor with early-stage non-small cell lung cancer.

This chain joins TRBV11-1 and TRBJ1-6; D uncertain. This CDR3 region has 17 residues. V was shortened by 3 bases and J by 2 bases, with 14 bases between the two germline ends. Germline V gives CDR1 SGHAT, CDR2 FQDESV (reference sequence). CDR3 residues: CASSFALKGAYNSPLHF. In nucleotides, the CDR3 is TGTGCCAGCAGCTTCGCCTTAAAGGGAGCCTATAATTCACCCCTCCACTTT. Combining the CDR3 with reference TRBV11-1 and TRBJ1-6 gives the whole variable domain EAEVAQSPRYKITEKSQAVAFWCDPISGHATLYWYRQILGQGPELLVQFQDESVVDDSQLPKDRFSAERLKGVDSTLKIQPAELGDSAMYLCASSFALKGAYNSPLHFGNGTRLTVT.

Ten or more counts support this clonotype. CDR3 loop: CASNRKGTYEQYF. The CDR3 DNA follows: TGTGCCAGCAACCGTAAGGGTACCTACGAGCAGTACTTC. The J gene is TRBJ2-7, the V gene TRBV3-1; D remains unclear. Germline V gives CDR1 LGHDT, CDR2 YNNKEL (reference sequence). The V end lost 7 bases, the J end lost 2 bases, and 12 bases lay between the germline ends. The CDR3 contains 13 residues.

This clonotype was counted at least ten times. V gene TRBV20-1 combines with J gene TRBJ1-2; no firm D call. The CDR3 is 12 amino acids. Per germline, CDR1 DFQATT and CDR2 SNEGSKA (reference sequence). With 1 base removed from V and 5 bases from J, the gap between germline ends came to 8 bases. CDR3 sequence: CSARASEYGYTF. CDR3 nucleotide sequence: TGCAGTGCTAGAGCTTCAGAGTATGGCTACACCTTC.

The chain combines TRBV25-1 with TRBJ1-1; D might be TRBD1 (6 bases). The CDR3 length is 13 residues. Germline V gene sequence: CDR1 MGHDK, CDR2 SYGVNS. Trimming took 6 bases from V and 5 from J, leaving 13 bases between them. The CDR3 bases are TGTGCCAGCAGGCAGGGGCAAGGGACTGAAGCTTTCTTT. This codes for CASRQGQGTEAFF. The full variable domain, completed using reference TRBV25-1 and TRBJ1-1, is EADIYQTPRYLVIGTGKKITLECSQTMGHDKMYWYQQDPGMELHLIHYSYGVNSTEKGDLSSESTVSRIRTEHFPLTLESARPSHTSQYLCASRQGQGTEAFFGQGTRLTVV.

This sequence joins TRBV30 and TRBJ2-7; 7 nucleotides agree with TRBD1. The CDR3 has 14 amino acids. The V segment lost 5 bases and the J segment 1 base; nucleotides outside the gene matches: 8. Germline CDR1 and CDR2: GTSNPN and SVGIG (reference sequence). In DNA form, the CDR3 reads TGTGCCTGGGCTCGGGACAGTGTTTCCTACGAGCAGTACTTC. Translated, it gives CAWARDSVSYEQYF.